The 31 T cell receptor beta chains given below trace back to one sample, sequenced in a study of T cells in Graves' hyperthyroidism and ophthalmopathy. Amplification of TCR beta CDR3 regions was performed using RNA transcripts as template. The HTBI set primed first-round TCR CDR3 RT-PCR. TCRdb re-called the multiplex PCR reads through MiXCR, storing one row per CDR3 protein. Here the sample spans 450,000 to 700,000 distinct CDR3 sequences, 46% being singletons. The sequencing input was peripheral blood or thyroid tissue (not recorded which). The source of these receptors is an adult woman with Graves' disease, either hyperthyroidism or ophthalmopathy (not recorded which).

V and J are TRBV24-1 and TRBJ1-5; no clear D. Germline V CDR1 and CDR2: KGHDR, SFDVKD. The V end lost 2 bases, the J end lost 6 bases, and 10 bases lay between the germline ends. The CDR3 is 14 amino acids. The CDR3 here is CATSDSRGSQPQHF. The DNA of the CDR3 is TGTGCCACCAGTGATTCTCGTGGGAGTCAGCCCCAGCATTTT.

This rearrangement joins TRBV9 to TRBJ2-2, with D unclear. The V gene lost 3 bases and the J gene lost 6 bases, with 9 bases spanning the gap. CDR3 size: 13 residues. Germline assignment: CDR1 SGDLS and CDR2 YYNGEE. The CDR3 here is CASSATSAGELFF. For the CDR3, the DNA is TGTGCCAGCAGCGCCACCTCGGCCGGGGAGCTGTTTTTT. Combining the CDR3 with reference TRBV9 and TRBJ2-2 gives the whole variable domain DSGVTQTPKHLITATGQRVTLRCSPRSGDLSVYWYQQSLDQGLQFLIQYYNGEERAKGNILERFSAQQFPDLHSELNLSSLELGDSALYFCASSATSAGELFFGEGSRLTVL.

This clonotype showed up many times. The CDR3 loop reads CASSLVPRKAGSETQYF. For the CDR3, the DNA is TGTGCCAGCAGCTTAGTCCCAAGAAAAGCGGGATCCGAGACCCAGTACTTC. The rearrangement links TRBV7-9 to TRBJ2-5, with 7 bases aligning to TRBD2. CDR3 size: 17 residues. Trimming at V came to 1 base and at J to 5 bases, leaving 13 bases not matched to a gene. Germline lookup yields CDR1 SEHNR and CDR2 FQNEAQ (reference sequence).

The sample holds many counts of this clonotype. This chain uses TRBV29-1 with TRBJ1-2; TRBD1 agrees at 8 bases. After removal of 3 bases from V and 6 bases from J, the junction contained 9 bases not matched to a gene. The CDR3 is made up of 14 amino acids. CDR1 and CDR2 (germline): SQVTM, ANQGSEA. CDR3 sequence: CSVDTIGDRNGYTF. CDR3 sequence (DNA): TGCAGCGTTGACACCATAGGGGACAGGAATGGCTACACCTTC.

This clonotype was observed a few times. The chain joins TRBV7-2 to TRBJ1-2, with 8 positions matching TRBD1. Looked up from germline, CDR1 is SGHTA and CDR2 is FQGNSA. This CDR3 has 14 residues. Losses at the gene ends were 5 bases for V and 12 bases for J; bases not matched to a gene: 14. CDR3 sequence reads: CASSRGQGTYGHTF. The DNA for the CDR3 is TGTGCCAGCAGCCGCGGACAGGGTACCTACGGCCACACCTTC.

This clonotype was detected many times. The V call is TRBV20-1, the J call TRBJ1-1, with D unclear. The CDR3 contains 16 residues. The germline V gene has CDR1 DFQATT and CDR2 SNEGSKA (reference sequence). Trimming pared 1 base from V and 0 bases from J, leaving 15 bases between. The CDR3 loop reads CSARGFGGGMNTEAFF. The CDR3 bases are TGCAGTGCTAGAGGGTTTGGAGGAGGAATGAACACTGAAGCTTTCTTT.

This rearrangement joins TRBV19 to TRBJ1-1; 9 bases fit TRBD1. This CDR3 region has 13 residues. The junction had 4 bases not matched to a gene; V was cut back by 7 bases and J by 4 bases. CDR1 and CDR2 from the germline V gene are LNHDA and SQIVND (reference sequence). CDR3 DNA sequence: TGTGCCAGTACCGTGGGACAGGGCACTGAAGCTTTCTTT. Its protein product is CASTVGQGTEAFF. The complete variable domain, with remaining parts taken from reference TRBV19 and TRBJ1-1, reads DGGITQSPKYLFRKEGQNVTLSCEQNLNHDAMYWYRQDPGQGLRLIYYSQIVNDFQKGDIAEGYSVSREKKESFPLTVTSAQKNPTAFYLCASTVGQGTEAFFGQGTRLTVV.

The table lists this clonotype with many counts. This chain joins TRBV12-5 and TRBJ1-1; D not certain. This CDR3 is built from 13 residues. Trimming left V 2 bases short and J 4 bases short, with 8 bases between. The germline V gene encodes CDR1 LGHNT and CDR2 FRNRAP. CDR3 sequence reads: CASGLTTGTEAFF. The CDR3 nucleotides are TGTGCTAGTGGTTTGACTACCGGCACTGAAGCTTTCTTT.

The V gene is TRBV2, the J gene TRBJ2-7; TRBD1 matches at 9 bases. The CDR3 runs 15 residues. The germline CDR1 and CDR2 sequences are SNHLY and FYNNEI. J was trimmed by 6 bases and V by 1 base; bases with no gene match: 7. This CDR3 reads CASSEVGDRAREQYF. The CDR3 DNA is TGTGCCAGCAGTGAAGTAGGGGACAGGGCCCGCGAGCAGTACTTC.

This clonotype was found once. CDR3 protein: CASSTWTSGWGELFF. In DNA, the CDR3 is TGTGCCAGCAGCACATGGACTAGCGGTTGGGGGGAGCTGTTTTTT. The chain is built from TRBV7-2 and TRBJ2-2; 10 bases align to TRBD2. The germline CDR1 and CDR2 sequences are SGHTA and FQGNSA. CDR3 length: 15 amino acids. V was pared by 5 bases and J by 8 bases, with 8 bases of the junction left unmatched.

This clonotype was counted a few times. CDR3 sequence (DNA): TGTGCCAGCAGTTACCCCTTGACAGGGGGCGGGTGGGGCTACACCTTC. Residues: CASSYPLTGGGWGYTF. The J gene is TRBJ1-2, the V gene TRBV6-5, with 10 bases identical to TRBD1. The CDR3 runs 16 residues. Germline values: CDR1 MNHEY, CDR2 SVGAGI. V lost 2 bases, J lost 8 bases, and 11 bases stayed unmatched.

The chain has TRBV7-9 and TRBJ1-5; 10 bases agree with TRBD1. Germline assignment: CDR1 SEHNR and CDR2 FQNEAQ (reference sequence). The length of the CDR3 is 16 residues. Unmatched junction bases numbered 10, after V lost 5 bases and J lost 6 bases. The chain's CDR3 is CASSPTGQGVRQPQHF. The CDR3 region has the DNA TGTGCCAGCAGCCCCACCGGACAGGGGGTGCGTCAGCCCCAGCATTTT.

There are many counts of this clonotype. The rearrangement joins TRBV5-1 to TRBJ2-1; D gene unclear. The CDR3 is 16 amino acids. Trimming cost V 0 bases and J 0 bases, with 10 bases left between them. The germline V gene encodes CDR1 SGHRS and CDR2 YFSETQ. CDR3 DNA sequence: TGCGCCAGCAGCTTGGCCGGGCCGAGCTCCTACAATGAGCAGTTCTTC. Translated, it gives CASSLAGPSSYNEQFF.

The V call is TRBV2, the J call TRBJ1-2; 9 nucleotides align to TRBD1. From germline, CDR1 is SNHLY and CDR2 FYNNEI. The junction had 25 bases not matched to a gene; V was cut back by 6 bases and J by 5 bases. This CDR3 region has 20 residues. CDR3 sequence (DNA): TGTGCCAGCAGGGAACAGGGGGCTGTTGGCGGAATACCTTTAAGATATGGCTACACCTTC. Translation: CASREQGAVGGIPLRYGYTF.

J is TRBJ2-7 and V is TRBV20-1, with D hard to call. Per the germline V gene, CDR1 is DFQATT and CDR2 is SNEGSKA (reference sequence). Trimming took off 3 bases at V and 0 bases at J, with 9 bases between the two ends. The CDR3 runs to 13 residues. CDR3 DNA: TGCAGTGCTAGTGGCGTAGACTCCTACGAGCAGTACTTC. Protein sequence: CSASGVDSYEQYF.

The table lists this clonotype with many counts. CDR3 in amino acids: CASSFPGQGTTGELFF. CDR3 DNA: TGTGCCAGCAGCTTCCCCGGACAGGGCACCACCGGGGAGCTGTTTTTT. The gene calls are TRBV7-9 and TRBJ2-2; 8 nucleotides match TRBD1. Trimming removed 3 bases from V and 4 bases from J; junction bases left unmatched: 7. Per the germline V gene, CDR1 is SEHNR and CDR2 is FQNEAQ (reference sequence). There are 16 residues in the CDR3.

The chain carries TRBV14 and TRBJ2-2, with 7 bases aligning to TRBD1. The CDR3 has 15 amino acids. CDR1 is SGHDN, CDR2 FVKESK, per germline. With 8 bases clipped from V and 6 bases from J, the junction kept 12 bases outside the gene matches. The DNA for the CDR3 is TGTGCCAGCTCACCGACAGGGACGGAGGCCGGGGAGCTGTTTTTT. Its protein product is CASSPTGTEAGELFF.

This chain joins TRBV11-2 and TRBJ2-5, with a weak D call TRBD1 (5 bases). This CDR3 comprises 15 residues. Trimming pared 5 bases from V and 2 bases from J, leaving 15 bases between. Germline-derived CDR1 and CDR2 are SGHAT and FQNNGV. As DNA, the CDR3 is TGTGCCAGCAGCGTCGAATTGACAGCGCAAGAGACCCAGTACTTC. Its protein is CASSVELTAQETQYF. The variable domain in full, with the rest retrieved from reference TRBV11-2 and TRBJ2-5, is EAGVAQSPRYKIIEKRQSVAFWCNPISGHATLYWYQQILGQGPKLLIQFQNNGVVDDSQLPKDRFSAERLKGVDSTLKIQPAKLEDSAVYLCASSVELTAQETQYFGPGTRLLVL.

J is TRBJ1-1 and V is TRBV20-1, with no clear D. Germline CDR1 is DFQATT and CDR2 is SNEGSKA (reference sequence). This CDR3 contains 14 residues. The V end was cut by 1 base, the J end by 1 base, with 10 bases between. CDR3 sequence: CSARVAQSNTEAFF. CDR3 sequence (DNA): TGCAGTGCTAGAGTGGCCCAGTCGAACACTGAAGCTTTCTTT.

A remark on this clonotype: It is unclear where the CDR3 begins or ends on the DNA, so no DNA is shown, and the CDR3 is as TCRdb lists it. The chain has TRBV11-1 and TRBJ1-6. The CDR3 is 22 residues long, counting both termini. Germline loops: CDR1 SGHAT, CDR2 FQDESV (reference sequence). The CDR3 spells CASSPNLLYEQYFGLTDSPLHF.

The chain uses TRBV12-3 or TRBV12-4 and TRBJ1-1; 7 nucleotides agree with TRBD1. V dropped 6 bases and J dropped 11; count of bases not matched to a gene: 9. The CDR3 runs 12 residues. In DNA, the CDR3 is TGTGCCAGCAGCCGTTCAAAGGGGGCGGCTTTCTTT. Protein: CASSRSKGAAFF.

This clonotype was counted ten times or more. V is TRBV3-1 and J is TRBJ2-7; D gene ambiguous. Between the trimmed V and J ends, which lost 3 bases and 1 base, there was a span of 7 bases. This CDR3 comprises 13 residues. Germline lookup yields CDR1 LGHDT and CDR2 YNNKEL (reference sequence). The CDR3 protein is CASSHGQSYEQYF. The DNA for the CDR3 is TGTGCCAGCAGCCATGGTCAGTCCTACGAGCAGTACTTC.

The sample holds many counts of this clonotype. This rearrangement joins TRBV20-1 to TRBJ1-2; D gene unclear. V was cut by 2 bases and J by 3 bases, with 4 bases left in between. CDR3 length equals 11 residues. Germline V CDR1 and CDR2: DFQATT, SNEGSKA (reference sequence). In DNA, the CDR3 is TGCAGTGCTAGACTGTACTATGGCTACACCTTC. Its translation: CSARLYYGYTF.

This clonotype was detected many times. The chain has TRBV19 and TRBJ1-1; D call uncertain. Germline loops: CDR1 LNHDA, CDR2 SQIVND (reference sequence). V was cut by 7 bases and J by 2 bases, with 14 bases left in between. The CDR3 runs 14 residues. CDR3 in DNA: TGTGCCAGTACCCGGACGGTTTTTAACACTGAAGCTTTCTTT. Translation: CASTRTVFNTEAFF.

The chain links TRBV28 to TRBJ1-2, with D maybe TRBD1 (5 bases). Trimming stripped 4 bases from V and 3 bases from J, with 9 bases between. Germline-derived CDR1 and CDR2 are MDHEN and SYDVKM. This CDR3 contains 13 residues. The CDR3 region has the DNA TGTGCCAGCAGTTATCAGGGTTACTATGGCTACACCTTC. Its protein product is CASSYQGYYGYTF.

The CDR3 loop reads CASSPYTGPSGKLFF. The CDR3 region has the DNA TGTGCCAGCAGCCCATATACCGGGCCGTCAGGAAAACTGTTTTTT. This chain links TRBV7-2 with TRBJ1-4; D gene ambiguous. Trimming left V 5 bases short and J 10 bases short, with 20 bases between. Germline assignment: CDR1 SGHTA and CDR2 FQGNSA. The CDR3 extends over 15 amino acids.

With respect to this clonotype: The DNA is omitted, as the CDR3 cannot be located on it reliably, and the CDR3 follows TCRdb's listing. The rearrangement uses TRBV15 and TRBJ2-5; the DNA was not compared with TRBD2, the D call given in the table. A total of 22 residues make up the CDR3, ends included. CDR1 is LNHNV, CDR2 YYDKDF, per germline (reference sequence). The CDR3 spells CATSIYLCASSHALANQETQYF.

There are many counts of this clonotype. The rearrangement joins TRBV9 to TRBJ2-7; the D gene could be TRBD1 or TRBD2 (5 bases each). The germline gives CDR1 SGDLS, CDR2 YYNGEE. Trimming removed 0 bases at V and 6 bases at J, with 10 bases between. The CDR3 runs to 13 residues. The CDR3 spells CASSVVGAGEQYF. The DNA of the CDR3 is TGTGCCAGCAGCGTAGTAGGGGCGGGCGAGCAGTACTTC.

This clonotype was counted many times. The V call is TRBV4-1, the J call TRBJ2-7; D uncertain. The germline V gene has CDR1 MGHRA and CDR2 YSYEKL. Trimming stripped 4 bases from V and 2 bases from J, with 15 bases between. The CDR3 has 15 residues. CDR3 in amino acids: CASSPLVGSPYEQYF. CDR3 DNA: TGCGCCAGCAGCCCCTTGGTAGGTTCCCCCTACGAGCAGTACTTC.

The chain joins TRBV10-3 to TRBJ2-5; D might be TRBD1 (6 bases). This CDR3 is 15 amino acids long. The germline V gene has CDR1 ENHRY and CDR2 SYGVKD. V was cut by 4 bases and J by 2 bases, with 14 bases left in between. In DNA form, the CDR3 reads TGTGCCATCAGTGCGTCCTGGACAGCTCAAGAGACCCAGTACTTC. Translated, it gives CAISASWTAQETQYF.

The V call is TRBV7-6, the J call TRBJ2-7, with D possibly TRBD2 on 6 matching bases. From germline, CDR1 is SGHVS and CDR2 FNYEAQ. There are 14 residues in the CDR3. Trimming shortened V by 5 bases and J by 3 bases, and 14 bases separated the two germline ends. The CDR3 DNA reads as TGTGCCAGCAGCCCAACCGGGAGAGGCTACGAGCAGTACTTC. Translation gives CASSPTGRGYEQYF.